Given below is one T cell receptor (beta chain) in context. The data are from a study of blood T cell repertoires in COVID-19. Study-wide background: Samples taken during acute and convalescent COVID-19 were collected in the United States, Italy and Spain.

The CDR3 loop spans 15 amino acids. V lost 5 bases and J lost 4; bases outside the gene matches: 8. The V gene's germline CDR1 is SGHTA and CDR2 FQGNSA. Only in-frame clones appear in the TCRdb table, and some are missing; sequencing was by immunoSEQ multiplex PCR. This sample carries about 22,000 clones, around nine tenths of them seen once, and the ten largest clones take roughly a quarter. This TCR was recovered from a man between 70 and 80 years old with COVID-19, enrolled during active disease. This rearrangement joins TRBV7-2 to TRBJ1-5; TRBD1 aligns across 7 bases. What was sequenced was peripheral blood. CDR3 region: CASSRGQLLNQPQHF. CDR3 DNA sequence: TGTGCCAGCAGCAGGGGACAGTTATTGAATCAGCCCCAGCATTTT.